The T cell receptor beta chain described here comes from a study of regulatory dendritic cells for organ transplantation. Using immunoSEQ multiplex PCR, the repertoire was profiled, and TCRdb retains in-frame clones only, with some absent. The sample has tens of thousands of clones, 74% seen once. A remark on this clone: Antigen: not known.

The CDR3 runs 17 residues. With 9 bases clipped from V and 1 base from J, the junction kept 18 bases outside the gene matches. Germline-derived CDR1 and CDR2 are MRHNA and SNTAGT. Naive CD45RA+ and memory CD45RO+ CD4+ or CD8+ T cells were FACS-sorted. Overall study results and limits: Mature dendritic cells appeared to drive more memory CD8+ clonal expansion than regulatory ones. Memory T cells were less diverse than naive, with memory CD8+ most oligoclonal. The authors noted considerable between-person heterogeneity in alloreactive memory CD8+ cells.

The TCR sequence derives from a human donor in good health. The rearrangement links TRBV6-4 to TRBJ2-7; 7 bases are shared with TRBD1. Sequencing was performed on memory CD4+ T cells from blood. Subset defined: CD45RO+ memory T cells. The CDR3 loop reads CARSPSPGQALSYEQYF. Written as DNA, the CDR3 is TGTGCCAGGTCGCCTTCTCCTGGACAGGCGCTATCCTACGAGCAGTACTTC.